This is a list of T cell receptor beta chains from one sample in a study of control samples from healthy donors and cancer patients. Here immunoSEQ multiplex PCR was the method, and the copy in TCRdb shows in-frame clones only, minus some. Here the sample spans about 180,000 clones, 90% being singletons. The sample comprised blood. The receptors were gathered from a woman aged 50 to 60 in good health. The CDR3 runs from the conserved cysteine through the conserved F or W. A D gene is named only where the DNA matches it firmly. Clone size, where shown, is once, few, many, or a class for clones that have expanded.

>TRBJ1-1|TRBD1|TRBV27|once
CASSLRQGNTEAFF
TGTGCCAGCAGCCTAAGACAGGGGAACACTGAAGCTTTCTTT
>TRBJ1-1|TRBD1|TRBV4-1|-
CASSPRTGGTSEAFF
TGCGCCAGCAGCCCAAGGACAGGGGGGACGAGTGAAGCTTTCTTT
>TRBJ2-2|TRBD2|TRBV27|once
CASSFSGGSTGELFF
TGTGCCAGCAGTTTCAGCGGGGGTAGCACCGGGGAGCTGTTTTTT
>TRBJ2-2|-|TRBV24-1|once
CATSDPPGTRSNTGELFF
TGTGCCACCAGTGACCCGCCCGGAACACGATCCAACACCGGGGAGCTGTTTTTT
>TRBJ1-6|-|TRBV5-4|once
CASSLSQGNSPLHF
TGTGCCAGCAGCTTGAGCCAGGGGAATTCACCCCTCCACTTT
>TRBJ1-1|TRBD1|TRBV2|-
CASSTGTGLEAFF
TGTGCCAGCAGTACCGGGACAGGCCTTGAAGCTTTCTTT
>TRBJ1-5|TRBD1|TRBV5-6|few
CASSWRGDRVDKPQHF
TGTGCCAGCAGCTGGCGGGGTGACAGGGTTGATAAGCCCCAGCATTTT
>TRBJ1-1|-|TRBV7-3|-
CASSLRGAFNTEAFF
TGTGCCAGCAGCTTACGAGGGGCCTTCAACACTGAAGCTTTCTTT
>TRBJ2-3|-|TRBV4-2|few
CASSPSGLPTDTQYF
TGTGCCAGCAGCCCGTCGGGGCTACCCACAGATACGCAGTATTTT
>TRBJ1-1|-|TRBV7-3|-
CASSDPGLGEAFF
TGTGCCAGCAGCGACCCGGGGCTGGGTGAAGCTTTCTTT
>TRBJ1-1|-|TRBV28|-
CASRSVGGAFF
TGTGCCAGCAGATCGGTGGGAGGAGCTTTCTTT
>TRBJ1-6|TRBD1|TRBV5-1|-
CASSPKGGPASSALHF
TGCGCCAGCAGCCCCAAAGGGGGCCCCGCCTCATCAGCCCTCCACTTT
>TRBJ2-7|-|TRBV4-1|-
CASSQDPMTPEQYF
TGCGCCAGCAGCCAAGATCCGATGACACCCGAGCAGTACTTC
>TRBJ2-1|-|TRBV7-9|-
CASTGQRLYNEQFF
TGTGCCAGCACGGGCCAGCGATTATACAATGAGCAGTTCTTC
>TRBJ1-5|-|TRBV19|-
CASSIIRGGSNQPQHF
TGTGCCAGTAGTATAATTAGAGGGGGTTCGAATCAGCCCCAGCATTTT
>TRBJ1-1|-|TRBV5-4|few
CASSLTGGSFTEAFF
TGTGCCAGCAGCTTGACGGGGGGGAGTTTCACTGAAGCTTTCTTT
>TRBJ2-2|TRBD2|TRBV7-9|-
CASSPTSGDTGELFF
TGTGCCAGCAGCCCGACTAGCGGGGACACCGGGGAGCTGTTTTTT
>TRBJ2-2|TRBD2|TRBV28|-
CASSSQTSRWGTGELFF
TGTGCCAGCAGTTCCCAGACTAGCAGATGGGGGACCGGGGAGCTGTTTTTT
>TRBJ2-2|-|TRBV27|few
CASSLSGNTGELFF
TGTGCCAGCAGTTTATCGGGGAACACCGGGGAGCTGTTTTTT
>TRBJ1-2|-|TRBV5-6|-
CASSLAGRNYGYTF
TGTGCCAGCAGCTTAGCTGGCAGAAACTATGGCTACACCTTC
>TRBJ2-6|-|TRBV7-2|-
CASSLDSSGAWVLTF
TGTGCCAGCAGCTTAGATTCCAGCGGCGCCTGGGTCCTGACTTTC
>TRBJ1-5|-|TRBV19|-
CASSIVGVTGNQPQHF
TGTGCCAGTAGTATAGTAGGGGTTACGGGCAATCAGCCCCAGCATTTT
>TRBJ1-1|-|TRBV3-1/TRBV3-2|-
CASSQELRTEAFF
TGTGCCAGCAGCCAAGAATTACGGACTGAAGCTTTCTTT